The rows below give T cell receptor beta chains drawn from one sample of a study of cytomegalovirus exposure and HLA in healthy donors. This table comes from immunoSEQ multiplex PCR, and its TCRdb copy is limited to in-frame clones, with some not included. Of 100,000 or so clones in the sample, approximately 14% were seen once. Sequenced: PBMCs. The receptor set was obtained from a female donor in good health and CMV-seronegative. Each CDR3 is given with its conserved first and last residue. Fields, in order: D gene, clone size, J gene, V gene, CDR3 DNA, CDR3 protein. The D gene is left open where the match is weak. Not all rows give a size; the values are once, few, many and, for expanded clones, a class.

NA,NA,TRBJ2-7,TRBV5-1,TGCGCCAGCAGCAGAATAAACCCGAATGCGTACGAGCAGTACTTC,CASSRINPNAYEQYF
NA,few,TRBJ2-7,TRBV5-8,TGTGCCAGCAGCTTGGTAGCCTACGAGCAGTACTTC,CASSLVAYEQYF
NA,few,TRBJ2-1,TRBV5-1,TGCGCCAGCAGTCTGGCGGAGGCCTACAATGAGCAGTTCTTC,CASSLAEAYNEQFF
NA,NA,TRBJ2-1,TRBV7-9,TGTGCCAGCAGCTCCCGGGGGAAAGGGCAGTTCTTC,CASSSRGKGQFF
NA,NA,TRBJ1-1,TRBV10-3,TGTGCCATCAGTATAGGGGAGGACACTGAAGCTTTCTTT,CAISIGEDTEAFF
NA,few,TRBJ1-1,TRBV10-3,TGTGCCATCAGTGAGTCAAGGATGGACAGCGAAGAAGCTTTCTTT,CAISESRMDSEEAFF
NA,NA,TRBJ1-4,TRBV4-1,TGCGCCAGCAGCCGTATCCCCACCCTAATCGGGGAAAAACTGTTTTTT,CASSRIPTLIGEKLFF
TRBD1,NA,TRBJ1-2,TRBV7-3,TGTGCCAGCAGCGAAGCAGGGGGCGGAGACTATGGCTACACCTTC,CASSEAGGGDYGYTF
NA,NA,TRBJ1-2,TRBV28,TGTGCCACCCTCCTGGCGGGGGTTTATGGCTACACCTTC,CATLLAGVYGYTF
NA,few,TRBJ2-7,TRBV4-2,TGTGCCAGGAGCAGCAGGGAGCAGTACTTC,CARSSREQYF
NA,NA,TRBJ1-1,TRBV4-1,TGCGCCAGCAGCCTGGGGGGGTTCGACACTGAAGCTTTCTTT,CASSLGGFDTEAFF
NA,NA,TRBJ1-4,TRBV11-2,TGTGCCAGCAGCTTTAAACCGGATGAAAAACTGTTTTTT,CASSFKPDEKLFF
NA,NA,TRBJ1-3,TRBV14,TGTGCCAGCAGCCACTTCCCCGGGGTCTCTGGAAACACCATATATTTT,CASSHFPGVSGNTIYF
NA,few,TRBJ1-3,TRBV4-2,TGTGCCAGCAGCCACTCGGGTCCTGGAAACACCATATATTTT,CASSHSGPGNTIYF
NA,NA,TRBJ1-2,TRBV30,TGTGCCTGGACCCAACAAGGGGGTGCCTATGGCTACACCTTC,CAWTQQGGAYGYTF
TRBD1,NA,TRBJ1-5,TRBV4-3,TGCGCCAGCAGCCAAGACGAGGGGGCTCTTCAGCCCCAGCATTTT,CASSQDEGALQPQHF
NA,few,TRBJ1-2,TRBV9,TGTGCCAGCAGCGTAGAGAACAGGAACTATGGCTACACCTTC,CASSVENRNYGYTF
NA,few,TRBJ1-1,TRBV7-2,TGTGCCAGCAGCTTACCGACCCAGGGGCTGAAGAACACTGAAGCTTTCTTT,CASSLPTQGLKNTEAFF
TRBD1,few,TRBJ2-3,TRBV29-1,TGCAGCGTTGAACTTCTAGGGACAGGGGTTGGTACGCAGTATTTT,CSVELLGTGVGTQYF
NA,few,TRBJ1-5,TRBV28,TGTGCCAGCAGTTCCCTACGACAGGGCAATCAGCCCCAGCATTTT,CASSSLRQGNQPQHF
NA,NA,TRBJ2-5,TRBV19,TGTGCCAGTAGTATACGGCCAGGGGCCGTGCAAGAGACCCAGTACTTC,CASSIRPGAVQETQYF
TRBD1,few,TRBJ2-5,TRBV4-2,TGTGCCAGCAGCCAACCATGGACAGGGGACCAAGAGACCCAGTACTTC,CASSQPWTGDQETQYF
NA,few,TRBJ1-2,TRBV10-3,TGTGCCATCAGTGAGGAGGGCGGCTATGGCTACACCTTC,CAISEEGGYGYTF
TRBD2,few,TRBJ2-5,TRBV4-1,TGCGCCAGCAGCTCGGGGGGGGAGACCCAGTACTTC,CASSSGGETQYF
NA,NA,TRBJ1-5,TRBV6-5,TGTGCCAGCCGACCGGGGGTTAGCAATCAGCCCCAGCATTTT,CASRPGVSNQPQHF
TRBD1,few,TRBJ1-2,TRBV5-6,TGTGCCAGCAGCCCCCAGACAGGGGTACGAGGCTACACCTTC,CASSPQTGVRGYTF
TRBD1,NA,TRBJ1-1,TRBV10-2,TGCGCCAGCGCCAGACAGGGGGCTTCTGAAGCTTTCTTT,CASARQGASEAFF
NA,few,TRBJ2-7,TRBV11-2,TGTGCCAGCAGCCCCGGAGGGTACTACGAGCAGTACTTC,CASSPGGYYEQYF
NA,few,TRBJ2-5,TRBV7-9,TGTGCCAGCGGGATCTCAGGGGTCGGGGAGACCCAGTACTTC,CASGISGVGETQYF
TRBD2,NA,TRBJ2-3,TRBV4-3,TGCGCCAGCAGCCAAGATGGCGGAGCGGGGGGAAGCACAGATACGCAGTATTTT,CASSQDGGAGGSTDTQYF
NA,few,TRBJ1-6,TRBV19,TGTGCCAGTAGTATAGATCGAACAGATGGTTCACCCCTCCACTTT,CASSIDRTDGSPLHF
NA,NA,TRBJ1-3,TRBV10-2,TGCGCCAGCACCCCGCAGGGATCAAGCTCTGGAAACACCATATATTTT,CASTPQGSSSGNTIYF
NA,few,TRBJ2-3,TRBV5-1,TGCGCCAGCAGCGCACAAGACTTTCCGGCAGATACGCAGTATTTT,CASSAQDFPADTQYF
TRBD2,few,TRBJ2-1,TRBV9,TGTGCCAGCAGCCCTAGACTAGCGGCCTACAATGAGCAGTTCTTC,CASSPRLAAYNEQFF
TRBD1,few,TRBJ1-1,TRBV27,TGTGCCAGCAGTTTGACAGGGTACACTGAAGCTTTCTTT,CASSLTGYTEAFF
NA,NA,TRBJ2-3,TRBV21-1,TGTGCCAGCAGCACCCCGGGACAGGGCACAGATACGCAGTATTTT,CASSTPGQGTDTQYF
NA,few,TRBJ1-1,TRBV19,TGTGCCAGTAGTATTCTGGGACACCGGACGAACACTGAAGCTTTCTTT,CASSILGHRTNTEAFF
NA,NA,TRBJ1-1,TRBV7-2,TGTGCCAGCAGCTTATCGGGGGGCGAAGGTACCGAAGCTTTCTTT,CASSLSGGEGTEAFF
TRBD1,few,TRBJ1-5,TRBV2,TGTGCCAGCAGCCCCGGGACAGGGAATCAGCCCCAGCATTTT,CASSPGTGNQPQHF
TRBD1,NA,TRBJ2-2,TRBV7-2,TGTGCCAGCAGCTTAGCGCCGGGACAGGGGAACACCGGGGAGCTGTTTTTT,CASSLAPGQGNTGELFF
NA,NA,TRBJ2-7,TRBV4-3,TGCGCCAGCAGCCAAGATAGGGGATCTTTCTACGAGCAGTACTTC,CASSQDRGSFYEQYF
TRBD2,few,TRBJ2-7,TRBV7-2,TGTGCCAGCAGCTCAGGGTCAGCGGGGGACTCCTACGAGCAGTACTTC,CASSSGSAGDSYEQYF
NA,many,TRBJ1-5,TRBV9,TGTGTCTATCAGCCCCAGCATTTT,CVYQPQHF
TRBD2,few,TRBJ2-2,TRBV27,TGTGCCAGCAGTTTATATGCAGCCGGGACTAGAGGCGGGGAGCTGTTTTTT,CASSLYAAGTRGGELFF